This passage covers 18 T cell receptor beta chains from one sample sequenced in a study of cytomegalovirus exposure and HLA in healthy donors. With 60 Vbeta and 13 Jbeta primers, the PCR was carried out. Libraries were prepared by immunoSEQ multiplex PCR; TCRdb keeps only in-frame clonotypes and omits some of them. Among 90,000 to 140,000 clones listed, approximately 80% were seen once. Sequenced material: PBMCs. These receptor sequences come from a male donor in good health and CMV-seronegative.

This chain's CDR3 is CASIKLTGTSDTYEQYF. The CDR3 DNA is TGTGCCAGCATCAAACTAACCGGGACTAGCGACACCTACGAGCAGTACTTC. The rearrangement links TRBV7-2 to TRBJ2-7; the match to TRBD2 covers 10 bases. The CDR3 extends over 17 amino acids. The V gene's germline CDR1 is SGHTA and CDR2 FQGNSA. V was pared by 7 bases and J by 2 bases, with 14 bases of the junction left unmatched.

The chain links TRBV7-7 to TRBJ2-1; a possible D gene is TRBD2 (5 bases). This CDR3 region has 13 residues. Looked up from germline, CDR1 is SSHAT and CDR2 is FNYEAQ (reference sequence). V gave up 4 bases and J gave up 7 bases, with 11 bases separating them. CDR3 bases: TGTGCCAGCAGCTCCAACGGGGAGAATGAGCAGTTCTTC. Translation: CASSSNGENEQFF.

The chain employs TRBV27 and TRBJ1-5, with 7 nucleotides matching TRBD1. V was pared by 8 bases and J by 6 bases, with 10 bases of the junction left unmatched. The CDR3 is 14 amino acids. CDR1 and CDR2 (germline): MNHEY, SMNVEV (reference sequence). The CDR3 protein is CASGPQGGGQPQHF. In nucleotides, the CDR3 is TGTGCCAGCGGACCTCAGGGGGGCGGTCAGCCCCAGCATTTT.

The chain links TRBV9 to TRBJ2-7; TRBD1 matches 7 bases. The ends lost 0 bases at V and 2 bases at J; junction bases unmatched: 5. The CDR3 is made up of 15 amino acids. CDR1 SGDLS and CDR2 YYNGEE come from the germline V gene. The CDR3 sequence is CASSVEGGLTYEQYF. The CDR3 nucleotides read TGTGCCAGCAGCGTAGAAGGGGGCCTTACCTACGAGCAGTACTTC.

The chain combines TRBV7-2 with TRBJ2-1; D remains ambiguous. Trimming stripped 0 bases from V and 5 bases from J, with 8 bases between. Per the germline V gene, CDR1 is SGHTA and CDR2 is FQGNSA. The CDR3 runs 14 residues. CDR3 bases: TGTGCCAGCAGCTTAGCGGGCAGCCACAATGAGCAGTTCTTC. This gives the protein CASSLAGSHNEQFF.

The CDR3 nucleotides are TGTGCCAGCAGCTCCTGGGGGACTAGCGGGAGGGCCAATGAGCAGTTCTTC. Its protein product is CASSSWGTSGRANEQFF. The V call is TRBV21-1, the J call TRBJ2-1; TRBD2 was called by the table and not checked on the DNA. TRBV21-1 is noted as a pseudogene. The CDR3 spans 17 residues.

The CDR3: CASRSTRDFPDTQYF. CDR3 nucleotides: TGTGCCAGCAGGTCCACTAGGGACTTCCCAGATACGCAGTATTTT. This rearrangement joins TRBV6-5 to TRBJ2-3, with a weak D call TRBD2 (6 bases). The CDR3 is made up of 15 amino acids. From germline, CDR1 is MNHEY and CDR2 SVGAGI. Trimming took 6 bases from V and 4 from J, leaving 17 bases between them.

The genes are TRBV7-9 and TRBJ1-5; the D gene is possibly TRBD1 (5 bases). The V gene lost 2 bases and the J gene lost 5 bases, with 10 bases spanning the gap. The length of the CDR3 is 14 residues. Per germline, CDR1 SEHNR and CDR2 FQNEAQ (reference sequence). This CDR3 is CASSLQGTDQPQHF. In DNA form, the CDR3 reads TGTGCCAGCAGCTTACAGGGCACGGATCAGCCCCAGCATTTT.

The CDR3 DNA follows: TGTGCCAGCAGGGACAGCCTTAATGAAAAACTGTTTTTT. It specifies CASRDSLNEKLFF. V is TRBV28 and J is TRBJ1-4, with D maybe TRBD1 (6 bases). V gave up 6 bases and J gave up 4 bases, with 9 bases separating them. The CDR3 is 13 amino acids. CDR1 MDHEN and CDR2 SYDVKM come from the germline V gene. Supplemented by reference TRBV28 and TRBJ1-4, the full variable domain reads DVKVTQSSRYLVKRTGEKVFLECVQDMDHENMFWYRQDPGLGLRLIYFSYDVKMKEKGDIPEGYSVSREKKERFSLILESASTNQTSMYLCASRDSLNEKLFFGSGTQLSVL.

The rearrangement links TRBV9 to TRBJ2-1, with unresolved D. Trimming cost V 0 bases and J 0 bases, with 10 bases left between them. Germline V gene data show CDR1 as SGDLS and CDR2 as YYNGEE. CDR3 size: 16 residues. The CDR3 nucleotides read TGTGCCAGCAGCGTAGACGACTCTAGCTCCTACAATGAGCAGTTCTTC. Protein sequence: CASSVDDSSSYNEQFF. The entire variable domain, with the rest obtained from reference TRBV9 and TRBJ2-1, is as follows: DSGVTQTPKHLITATGQRVTLRCSPRSGDLSVYWYQQSLDQGLQFLIQYYNGEERAKGNILERFSAQQFPDLHSELNLSSLELGDSALYFCASSVDDSSSYNEQFFGPGTRLTVL.

The chain is built from TRBV29-1 and TRBJ2-7, with 9 bases that match TRBD1. The CDR3 runs to 13 residues. V dropped 2 bases and J dropped 6; count of bases not matched to a gene: 5. CDR1 and CDR2 (germline): SQVTM, ANQGSEA. The CDR3 protein is CSVEKDRGAEQYF. In DNA form, the CDR3 reads TGCAGCGTTGAAAAGGACAGGGGAGCCGAGCAGTACTTC.

The rearrangement uses TRBV29-1 and TRBJ2-2; 7 bases line up with TRBD2. Trimming removed 2 bases from V and 1 base from J; junction bases left unmatched: 7. The CDR3 runs to 16 residues. Looked up from germline, CDR1 is SQVTM and CDR2 is ANQGSEA. The CDR3 region is CSVELGGQENTGELFF. CDR3 in DNA: TGCAGCGTTGAATTGGGAGGGCAGGAGAACACCGGGGAGCTGTTTTTT.

V and J are TRBV19 and TRBJ1-1; the D gene is possibly TRBD1 (5 bases). The CDR3 loop spans 15 amino acids. Per the germline V gene, CDR1 is LNHDA and CDR2 is SQIVND (reference sequence). With 1 base removed from V and 1 base from J, the gap between germline ends came to 10 bases. As DNA, the CDR3 is TGTGCCAGTAGTATAGGGGGCTCCGGGAACACTGAAGCTTTCTTT. It encodes CASSIGGSGNTEAFF.

This chain connects TRBV4-1 to TRBJ2-1; 9 nucleotides line up with TRBD2. The CDR3 runs to 13 residues. Trimming cost V 7 bases and J 3 bases; bases outside gene matches: 1. Germline CDR1 reads MGHRA; CDR2 reads YSYEKL. The chain's CDR3 is CASTSGNYNEQFF. CDR3 coding DNA: TGCGCCAGCACTAGCGGGAACTACAATGAGCAGTTCTTC.

V usage is TRBV6-1 and J usage is TRBJ2-7, with 11 bases identical to TRBD2. Per germline, CDR1 MNHNS and CDR2 SASEGT. V lost 4 bases to trimming and J lost 2 bases; unmatched junction nucleotides: 7. The CDR3 has 16 amino acids. CDR3 in amino acids: CASSVELAGGTYEQYF. CDR3 DNA: TGTGCCAGCAGTGTTGAGCTAGCGGGAGGTACCTACGAGCAGTACTTC.

V gene TRBV19 combines with J gene TRBJ2-1; TRBD2 aligns across 8 bases. V lost 4 bases, J lost 0 bases, and 14 bases stayed unmatched. The CDR3 spans 19 residues. Germline values: CDR1 LNHDA, CDR2 SQIVND (reference sequence). The CDR3 loop reads CASSSSSLLAVSSYNEQFF. Written as DNA, the CDR3 is TGTGCCAGTAGTAGTTCGTCCCTACTAGCGGTCAGCTCCTACAATGAGCAGTTCTTC.

The chain uses TRBV11-1 and TRBJ1-1; possibly TRBD1 for D (5 bases). This CDR3 has 14 amino acids. Germline CDR1 reads SGHAT; CDR2 reads FQDESV (reference sequence). V shed 1 base and J shed 4 bases, with 10 bases lying between them. The CDR3 loop reads CASSLVAGPTEAFF. CDR3 coding DNA: TGTGCCAGCAGCTTAGTCGCGGGGCCCACTGAAGCTTTCTTT. The variable domain in full, with the rest retrieved from reference TRBV11-1 and TRBJ1-1, is EAEVAQSPRYKITEKSQAVAFWCDPISGHATLYWYRQILGQGPELLVQFQDESVVDDSQLPKDRFSAERLKGVDSTLKIQPAELGDSAMYLCASSLVAGPTEAFFGQGTRLTVV.

The chain combines TRBV5-4 with TRBJ2-1; the D is unclear. This CDR3 is built from 12 residues. CDR1 and CDR2 (germline): SGHNT, YYREEE (reference sequence). V was pared by 3 bases and J by 4 bases, with 5 bases between. CDR3 coding DNA: TGTGCCAGCAGCTCAGATTACAATGAGCAGTTCTTC. It is translated as CASSSDYNEQFF.